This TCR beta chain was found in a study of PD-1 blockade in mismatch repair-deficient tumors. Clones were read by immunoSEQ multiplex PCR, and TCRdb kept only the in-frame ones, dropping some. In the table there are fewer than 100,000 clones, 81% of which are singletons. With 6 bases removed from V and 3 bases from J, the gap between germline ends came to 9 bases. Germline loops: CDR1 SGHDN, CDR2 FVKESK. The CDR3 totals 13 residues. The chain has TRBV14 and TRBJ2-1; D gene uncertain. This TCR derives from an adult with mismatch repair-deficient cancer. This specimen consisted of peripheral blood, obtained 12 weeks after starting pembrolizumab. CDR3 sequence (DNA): TGTGCCAGCAGGGGGTTAGGCTACAATGAGCAGTTCTTC. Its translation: CASRGLGYNEQFF.